These 26 T cell receptor beta chains were sequenced from one sample in a study of T cell responses to AZD1222 COVID-19 vaccine. The method was immunoSEQ multiplex PCR; TCRdb's version includes in-frame clones alone and lacks a portion of them. The sample consists of 99,000 or so clones, 80% to 90% of them appearing once. The sequenced sample was peripheral blood, obtained on day 0 of AZD1222 vaccination. Source of these receptors: an adult in good health.

The J gene is TRBJ1-2, the V gene TRBV6-1; 7 positions match TRBD1. The germline V gene has CDR1 MNHNS and CDR2 SASEGT. Germline trimming cut 4 bases from V and 5 bases from J; bases unmatched to any gene: 16. The CDR3 runs 17 residues. In nucleotides, the CDR3 is TGTGCCAGCAGTGGGAATCCTAACAGGGGATTGAAATATGGCTACACCTTC. It codes for CASSGNPNRGLKYGYTF.

This chain links TRBV14 with TRBJ1-2; TRBD1 matches at 10 bases. The ends lost 4 bases at V and 6 bases at J; junction bases unmatched: 8. Germline loops: CDR1 SGHDN, CDR2 FVKESK. The CDR3 is 15 amino acids. CDR3 bases: TGTGCCAGCAGCCCCCACTGGGGGACAGGGGATGGCTACACCTTC. Its translation is CASSPHWGTGDGYTF.

The chain has TRBV4-3 and TRBJ1-2; 9 bases agree with TRBD1. Losses at the gene ends were 1 base for V and 5 bases for J; bases not matched to a gene: 8. This CDR3 has 16 residues. Germline loops: CDR1 LGHNA, CDR2 YSLEER. CDR3 loop: CASSQVLQGARYGYTF. The CDR3 bases are TGCGCCAGCAGCCAAGTTCTACAGGGGGCCAGATATGGCTACACCTTC.

The gene calls are TRBV24-1 and TRBJ1-2; perhaps TRBD1 as D (5 bases). The V end lost 3 bases, the J end lost 6 bases, and 13 bases lay between the germline ends. CDR3 length equals 14 residues. Germline lookup yields CDR1 KGHDR and CDR2 SFDVKD. The DNA for the CDR3 is TGTGCCACCAGTGATCCTAGGGGTAAGAATGGCTACACCTTC. As protein: CATSDPRGKNGYTF.

The chain carries TRBV4-2 and TRBJ1-5, with D maybe TRBD1 (5 bases). CDR1 is LGHNA, CDR2 YNFKEQ, per germline. The CDR3 contains 15 residues. The germline V and J ends were trimmed by 0 bases and 2 bases, with 8 bases remaining between them. The CDR3 spells CASSQEGGGNQPQHF. The CDR3, as DNA: TGTGCCAGCAGCCAAGAGGGGGGGGGCAATCAGCCCCAGCATTTT.

This chain links TRBV19 with TRBJ1-3, with D perhaps TRBD1 (5 bases). The V gene's germline CDR1 is LNHDA and CDR2 SQIVND (reference sequence). The CDR3 runs 15 residues. V lost 6 bases and J 0 bases, leaving 12 bases between the germline ends. CDR3 nucleotide sequence: TGTGCCAGTAGCTTACAGGTCCTCTCTGGAAACACCATATATTTT. Its translation: CASSLQVLSGNTIYF.

This clone was found a few times. V usage is TRBV19 and J usage is TRBJ2-1, with TRBD2 identical over 7 bases. Germline CDR1 LNHDA, CDR2 SQIVND (reference sequence). J was trimmed by 1 base and V by 3 bases; bases with no gene match: 3. This CDR3 comprises 15 residues. The CDR3 nucleotides are TGTGCCAGTAGTATCGGGACTATTTCCTACAATGAGCAGTTCTTC. Translating it yields CASSIGTISYNEQFF. Filled out from reference TRBV19 and TRBJ2-1, the complete variable domain reads DGGITQSPKYLFRKEGQNVTLSCEQNLNHDAMYWYRQDPGQGLRLIYYSQIVNDFQKGDIAEGYSVSREKKESFPLTVTSAQKNPTAFYLCASSIGTISYNEQFFGPGTRLTVL.

This chain connects TRBV4-1 to TRBJ1-1; D perhaps matches TRBD1 (6 bases). This CDR3 spans 14 amino acids. CDR1 is MGHRA, CDR2 YSYEKL, per germline. V was pared by 4 bases and J by 7 bases, with 16 bases between. Here the CDR3 DNA reads TGCGCCAGCAGCCCAAAGAGGGGGAAGGATGAAGCTTTCTTT. Protein product: CASSPKRGKDEAFF.

The chain is built from TRBV9 and TRBJ1-2; the match to TRBD1 covers 7 bases. J was trimmed by 3 bases and V by 5 bases; bases with no gene match: 7. CDR3 length equals 14 residues. Germline-derived CDR1 and CDR2 are SGDLS and YYNGEE. In nucleotides, the CDR3 is TGTGCCAGCAGGGGACAGTTAGGGGACTATGGCTACACCTTC. Translating it yields CASRGQLGDYGYTF.

The V gene is TRBV7-6, the J gene TRBJ2-7; D is unclear. Trimming left V 1 base short and J 3 bases short, with 7 bases between. The CDR3 has 13 amino acids. In germline, CDR1 is SGHVS, CDR2 FNYEAQ. This chain's CDR3 is CASSLEGRYEQYF. CDR3 bases: TGTGCCAGCAGCTTAGAGGGCCGCTACGAGCAGTACTTC.

This sequence joins TRBV19 and TRBJ2-1; 10 bases map to TRBD1. V dropped 4 bases and J dropped 3; count of bases not matched to a gene: 3. Looked up from germline, CDR1 is LNHDA and CDR2 is SQIVND (reference sequence). The CDR3 is 15 amino acids. The CDR3: CASSKTGGYYNEQFF. In DNA form, the CDR3 reads TGTGCCAGTAGTAAGACAGGGGGCTACTACAATGAGCAGTTCTTC.

The J gene is TRBJ1-1, the V gene TRBV19; 9 bases align to TRBD1. V shed 4 bases and J 11 bases; nucleotides not matched to a gene: 5. CDR1 is LNHDA and CDR2 is SQIVND in the germline V gene (reference sequence). The CDR3 covers 12 residues. The CDR3 coding sequence is TGTGCCAGTAGTAGGAGGGACAGGGATGCTTTCTTT. It specifies CASSRRDRDAFF.

As regards this clone: This CDR3 is also generated by other DNA sequences in the sample. The gene calls are TRBV9 and TRBJ2-3, with D unclear. V was shortened by 4 bases and J by 2 bases, with 11 bases between the two germline ends. This CDR3 has 14 residues. Germline V gives CDR1 SGDLS, CDR2 YYNGEE. The CDR3 DNA is TGTGCCAGCAGCCCCAGAACCGACACAGATACGCAGTATTTT. Its protein is CASSPRTDTDTQYF.

This clone was counted only a few times. The chain employs TRBV25-1 and TRBJ1-1; weak D call: TRBD1 (6 bases). This CDR3 contains 12 residues. V lost 5 bases to trimming and J lost 4 bases, with 8 bases between them. Looked up from germline, CDR1 is MGHDK and CDR2 is SYGVNS. The CDR3: CASSSGVTEAFF. The DNA of the CDR3 is TGTGCCAGCAGTTCAGGGGTCACTGAAGCTTTCTTT.

The chain joins TRBV3-1 (or the pseudogene TRBV3-2) to TRBJ1-2, with 8 nucleotides matching TRBD1. The V gene's germline CDR1 is LGHDT and CDR2 YNNKEL (reference sequence). CDR3 length: 19 amino acids. Trimming at V came to 4 bases and at J to 3 bases, leaving 19 bases not matched to a gene. The CDR3 DNA sequence: TGTGCCAGCAGCCTTATCCTGGAAGACAGGGGCCAGCCGGACTATGGCTACACCTTC. Protein sequence: CASSLILEDRGQPDYGYTF.

The chain employs TRBV19 and TRBJ2-1; no clear D gene. Per germline, CDR1 LNHDA and CDR2 SQIVND (reference sequence). This CDR3 is built from 15 residues. Trimming removed 8 bases from V and 0 bases from J, with 14 bases in between. The CDR3 here is CASLGSYLSYNEQFF. The CDR3 DNA is TGTGCCAGTCTGGGCAGTTACCTCTCCTACAATGAGCAGTTCTTC. Complete variable domain (other parts from reference TRBV19 and TRBJ2-1): DGGITQSPKYLFRKEGQNVTLSCEQNLNHDAMYWYRQDPGQGLRLIYYSQIVNDFQKGDIAEGYSVSREKKESFPLTVTSAQKNPTAFYLCASLGSYLSYNEQFFGPGTRLTVL.

V gene TRBV23-1 combines with J gene TRBJ2-3, with 9 positions matching TRBD1. TRBV23-1 is assigned to the ORF class and has an uncertain function. V shed 0 bases, J shed 5 bases, and the junction held 18 bases outside the gene matches. The CDR3 length is 20 residues. The CDR3 DNA sequence: TGCGCCAGCAGTCAATCTGCGGGCGGGACAGGGTTTGGACGAGAAGATACGCAGTATTTT. Protein: CASSQSAGGTGFGREDTQYF.

This clone has more than one count but fewer than ten. At the DNA level, this CDR3 is encoded by other sequences in the same sample as well. The rearrangement joins TRBV6-5 to TRBJ2-3; the D gene could be TRBD1 or TRBD2 (6 bases each). The germline CDR1 and CDR2 sequences are MNHEY and SVGAGI. Trimming removed 2 bases at V and 6 bases at J, with 12 bases between. The CDR3 sequence is 14 residues long. CDR3 bases: TGTGCCAGCAGTTACGGGGGGCTAACTGATACGCAGTATTTT. Its translation: CASSYGGLTDTQYF.

The chain employs TRBV11-2 and TRBJ1-2, with a tentative D call TRBD1 (6 bases). This CDR3 contains 15 residues. Germline lookup yields CDR1 SGHAT and CDR2 FQNNGV. V lost 3 bases to trimming and J lost 7 bases, with 18 bases between them. Here the CDR3 DNA reads TGTGCCAGCAGCTTGACACAGGGTCGTGCGCCTGGCTACACCTTC. It encodes CASSLTQGRAPGYTF. Supplemented by reference TRBV11-2 and TRBJ1-2, the full variable domain reads EAGVAQSPRYKIIEKRQSVAFWCNPISGHATLYWYQQILGQGPKLLIQFQNNGVVDDSQLPKDRFSAERLKGVDSTLKIQPAKLEDSAVYLCASSLTQGRAPGYTFGSGTRLTVV.

The chain links TRBV6-2 or TRBV6-3 to TRBJ2-7; possible D gene TRBD2, 5 bases. V shed 6 bases and J shed 3 bases, with 12 bases lying between them. Looked up from germline, CDR1 is MNHEY and CDR2 is SVGEGT. CDR3 length: 13 residues. Written as DNA, the CDR3 is TGTGCCAGCAGCCTCGGACTTCGCTACGAGCAGTACTTC. Translated: CASSLGLRYEQYF.

The rearrangement links TRBV6-1 to TRBJ1-4; no firm D call. CDR3 length: 13 amino acids. CDR1 MNHNS and CDR2 SASEGT come from the germline V gene. Trimming stripped 3 bases from V and 5 bases from J, with 7 bases between. CDR3 sequence (DNA): TGTGCCAGCAGTGAGACGGGGAATGAAAAACTGTTTTTT. It encodes CASSETGNEKLFF.

This clone has only a few counts. This chain joins TRBV7-2 and TRBJ2-1; 7 nucleotides align to TRBD1. V lost 1 base, J lost 3 bases, and 6 bases stayed unmatched. This CDR3 region has 16 residues. The V gene's germline CDR1 is SGHTA and CDR2 FQGNSA. The CDR3 reads CASSLEGATHYNEQFF. The CDR3 coding sequence is TGTGCCAGCAGCTTAGAGGGGGCGACTCACTACAATGAGCAGTTCTTC.

This chain connects TRBV7-3 to TRBJ1-6; D perhaps matches TRBD1 (6 bases). Germline V gene lookup returns CDR1 SGHTA and CDR2 FQGTGA. CDR3 length equals 17 residues. V shed 7 bases and J shed 4 bases, with 20 bases lying between them. The CDR3: CASTLGASASYNSPLHF. The CDR3 coding sequence is TGTGCCAGCACCTTGGGGGCGAGCGCATCGTATAATTCACCCCTCCACTTT.

The V and J genes are TRBV30 and TRBJ2-2, with TRBD2 as a possible D gene (5 bases). The length of the CDR3 is 15 residues. V dropped 8 bases and J dropped 5 bases, with 21 bases sitting between them. Germline CDR1 and CDR2: GTSNPN and SVGIG (reference sequence). In nucleotides, the CDR3 is TGTGCCGGCCGTGGCTTGGGTCGGGAAACCGGGGAGCTGTTTTTT. It translates to CAGRGLGRETGELFF.

The rearrangement uses TRBV30 and TRBJ1-3, with D perhaps matching TRBD1 (5 bases). CDR1 and CDR2 from the germline V gene are GTSNPN and SVGIG (reference sequence). The V end was cut by 6 bases, the J end by 0 bases, with 21 bases between. This CDR3 spans 17 amino acids. This CDR3 reads CACRGFLDKNSGNTIYF. DNA of the CDR3: TGTGCCTGCCGGGGGTTTTTGGACAAAAACTCTGGAAACACCATATATTTT.

V and J are TRBV5-1 and TRBJ2-7; TRBD2 matches at 15 bases. CDR1 SGHRS and CDR2 YFSETQ come from the germline V gene. With V trimmed by 2 bases and J by 2 bases, 5 bases remained unmatched. This CDR3 is built from 17 residues. Written as DNA, the CDR3 is TGCGCCAGCAGCTTACCGGGACTAGCGGGAGGAACCTACGAGCAGTACTTC. Translating it yields CASSLPGLAGGTYEQYF.